This T cell receptor (beta chain) was recorded in a study of CDR3 diversity in severe acne. This CDR3 contains 15 residues. CDR1 SGHTA and CDR2 FQGNSA come from the germline V gene. TCRdb itself ran the PCR reads through MiXCR, one entry per CDR3 protein. The sample yields more than 80,000 distinct CDR3 sequences, under 55% seen once. The rearrangement links TRBV7-2 to TRBJ2-3; 10 bases match TRBD2. Matching the DNA end better, TRBJ2-5 makes the J call doubtful. Specimen: blood. This TCR came from a male donor with severe acne vulgaris. CDR3 region: CASSLVAGGQETQYF. CDR3 bases: TGTGCCAGCAGCTTGGTAGCGGGAGGTCAAGAGACCCAGTACTTC.